This T cell receptor beta chain is from a study of cytomegalovirus exposure and HLA in healthy donors. The study ran its PCR with 60 Vbeta and 13 Jbeta primers. Per the original data handling: Counted up in a later analysis, unique TCR beta chains came to about 83 million, with around 11 million shared. Generated by immunoSEQ multiplex PCR, the TCRdb table keeps only in-frame clones and is missing some. V, J and clone size are taken as reported in that table, and D and trimming were inferred from the DNA itself. The table includes about 140,000 clones, about 80% detected once. The V and J ends lost 3 bases and 2 bases respectively, with 10 bases between them. The CDR3 totals 13 residues. Germline V gives CDR1 GTSNPN, CDR2 SVGIG (reference sequence).

This chain joins TRBV30 and TRBJ2-5, with a tentative D call TRBD1 (5 bases). This TCR was sampled from a man aged 25 to 45 in good health and CMV-seronegative. The material sequenced was PBMCs. The CDR3 region has the DNA TGTGCCTGGAGAGGCAGGGTACAAGAGACCCAGTACTTC. This codes for CAWRGRVQETQYF.